This TCR beta chain derives from a study of cytomegalovirus exposure and HLA in healthy donors. The overall study: A previous analysis identified about 110 million unique TCR beta sequences derived from around 200 million T cells.

The study ran its PCR with 60 Vbeta and 13 Jbeta primers. Sequenced by immunoSEQ multiplex PCR; TCRdb stores in-frame clones only, minus some. This table has some 130,000 clones, around 77% appearing once. With respect to this clone: Its antigen remains unidentified. A junction end diverges from the germline sequence, so it may reflect a read error.

There are 13 residues in the CDR3. Germline CDR1 reads SNHLY; CDR2 reads FYNNEI. Findings and caveats of the study: Among TCR sequences, most were rare, though some public TCRs appeared in many donors.

This TCR came from a middle-aged man in good health and CMV-seronegative. The sample consisted of PBMCs. The rearrangement links TRBV2 to TRBJ2-7, with TRBD2 as a possible D gene (5 bases). CDR3 bases: TGTGCCAGCACCCTGGGAGCCTCCGACGAGCAGTACTTC. Amino acids: CASTLGASDEQYF. Combining the CDR3 with reference TRBV2 and TRBJ2-7 gives the whole variable domain EPEVTQTPSHQVTQMGQEVILRCVPISNHLYFYWYRQILGQKVEFLVSFYNNEISEKSEIFDDQFSVERPDGSNFTLKIRSTKLEDSAMYFCASTLGASDEQYFGPGTRLTVT.